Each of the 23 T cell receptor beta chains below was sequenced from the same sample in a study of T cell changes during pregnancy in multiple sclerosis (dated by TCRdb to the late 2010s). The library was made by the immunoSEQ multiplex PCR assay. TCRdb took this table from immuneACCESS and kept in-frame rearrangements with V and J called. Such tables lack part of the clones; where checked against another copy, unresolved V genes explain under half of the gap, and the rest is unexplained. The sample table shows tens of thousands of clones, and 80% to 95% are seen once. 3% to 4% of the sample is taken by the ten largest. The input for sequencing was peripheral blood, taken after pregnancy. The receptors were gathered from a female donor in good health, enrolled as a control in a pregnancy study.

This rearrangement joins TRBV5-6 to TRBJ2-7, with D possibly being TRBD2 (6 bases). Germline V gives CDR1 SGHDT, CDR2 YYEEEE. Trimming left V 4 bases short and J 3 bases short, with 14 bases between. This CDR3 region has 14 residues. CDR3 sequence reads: CASSQTLAHYEQYF. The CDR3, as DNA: TGTGCCAGCAGCCAGACTCTAGCGCACTACGAGCAGTACTTC.

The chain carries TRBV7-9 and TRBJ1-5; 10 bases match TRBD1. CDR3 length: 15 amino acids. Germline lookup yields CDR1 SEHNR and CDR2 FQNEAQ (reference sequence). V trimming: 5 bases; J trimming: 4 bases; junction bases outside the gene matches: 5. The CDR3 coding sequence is TGTGCCAGCAGCGACGTGGACAGGGGGAATCAGCCCCAGCATTTT. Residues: CASSDVDRGNQPQHF.

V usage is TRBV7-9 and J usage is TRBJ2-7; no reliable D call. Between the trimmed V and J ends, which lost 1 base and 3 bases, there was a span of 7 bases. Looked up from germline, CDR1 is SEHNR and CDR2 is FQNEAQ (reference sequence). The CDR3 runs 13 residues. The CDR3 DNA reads TGTGCCAGCAGCTTAGGATCAGACTACGAGCAGTACTTC. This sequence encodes CASSLGSDYEQYF.

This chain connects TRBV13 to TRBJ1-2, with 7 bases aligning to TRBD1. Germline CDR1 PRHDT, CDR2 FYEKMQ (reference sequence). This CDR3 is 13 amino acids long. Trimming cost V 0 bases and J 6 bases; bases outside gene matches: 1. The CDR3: CASSLGRGDGYTF. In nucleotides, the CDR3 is TGTGCCAGCAGCTTAGGCAGGGGGGATGGCTACACCTTC. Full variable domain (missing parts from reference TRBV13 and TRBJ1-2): AAGVIQSPRHLIKEKRETATLKCYPIPRHDTVYWYQQGPGQDPQFLISFYEKMQSDKGSIPDRFSAQQFSDYHSELNMSSLELGDSALYFCASSLGRGDGYTFGSGTRLTVV.

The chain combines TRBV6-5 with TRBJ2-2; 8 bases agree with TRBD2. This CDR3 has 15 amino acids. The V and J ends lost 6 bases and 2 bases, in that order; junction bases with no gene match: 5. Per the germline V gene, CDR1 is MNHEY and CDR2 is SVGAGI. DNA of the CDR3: TGTGCCAGCAGCCAGGGACTAGAAAACACCGGGGAGCTGTTTTTT. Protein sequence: CASSQGLENTGELFF.

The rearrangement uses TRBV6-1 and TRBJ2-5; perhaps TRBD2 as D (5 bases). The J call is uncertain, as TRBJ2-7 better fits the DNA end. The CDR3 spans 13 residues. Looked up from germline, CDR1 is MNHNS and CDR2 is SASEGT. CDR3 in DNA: TGTGCCAGCAGTGTTCGGGACTCCTACGAGCAGTACTTC. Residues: CASSVRDSYEQYF.

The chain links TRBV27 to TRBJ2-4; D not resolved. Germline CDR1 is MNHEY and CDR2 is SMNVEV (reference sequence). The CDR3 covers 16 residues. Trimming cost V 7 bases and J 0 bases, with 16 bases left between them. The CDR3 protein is CASKSSGELAKNIQYF. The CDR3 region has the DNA TGTGCCAGCAAGTCCTCTGGAGAACTAGCCAAAAACATTCAGTACTTC.

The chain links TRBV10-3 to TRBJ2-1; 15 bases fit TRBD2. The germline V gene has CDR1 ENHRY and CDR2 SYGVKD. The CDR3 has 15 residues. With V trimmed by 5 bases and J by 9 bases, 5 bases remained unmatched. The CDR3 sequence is CAISWTSGGAGEQFF. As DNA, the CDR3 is TGTGCCATCAGTTGGACTAGCGGGGGGGCCGGTGAGCAGTTCTTC.

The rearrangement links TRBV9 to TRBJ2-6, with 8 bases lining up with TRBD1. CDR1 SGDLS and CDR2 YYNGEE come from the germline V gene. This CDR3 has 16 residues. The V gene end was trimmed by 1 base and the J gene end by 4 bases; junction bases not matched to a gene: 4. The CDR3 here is CASSVQGAPGANVLTF. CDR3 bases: TGTGCCAGCAGCGTACAGGGGGCTCCAGGGGCCAACGTCCTGACTTTC.

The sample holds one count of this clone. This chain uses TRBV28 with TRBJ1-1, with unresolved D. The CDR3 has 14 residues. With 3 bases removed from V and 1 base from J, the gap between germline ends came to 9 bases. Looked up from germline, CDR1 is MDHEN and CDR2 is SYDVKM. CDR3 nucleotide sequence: TGTGCCAGCAGTTTTATCTTCCGGAACACTGAAGCTTTCTTT. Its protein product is CASSFIFRNTEAFF.

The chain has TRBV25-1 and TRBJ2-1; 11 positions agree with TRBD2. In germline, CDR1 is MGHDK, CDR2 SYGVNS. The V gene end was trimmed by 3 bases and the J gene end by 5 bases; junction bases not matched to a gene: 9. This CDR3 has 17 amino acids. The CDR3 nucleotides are TGTGCCAGCAGTGATATCACTGGGGGACTAGCGGACAATGAGCAGTTCTTC. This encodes CASSDITGGLADNEQFF.

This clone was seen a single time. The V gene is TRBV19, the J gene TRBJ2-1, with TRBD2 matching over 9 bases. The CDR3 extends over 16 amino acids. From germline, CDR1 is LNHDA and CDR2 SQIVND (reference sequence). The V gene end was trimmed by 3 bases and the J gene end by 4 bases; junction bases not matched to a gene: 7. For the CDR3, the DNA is TGTGCCAGTAGTATTCGTAGCGGGGGCCTATACAATGAGCAGTTCTTC. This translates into CASSIRSGGLYNEQFF.

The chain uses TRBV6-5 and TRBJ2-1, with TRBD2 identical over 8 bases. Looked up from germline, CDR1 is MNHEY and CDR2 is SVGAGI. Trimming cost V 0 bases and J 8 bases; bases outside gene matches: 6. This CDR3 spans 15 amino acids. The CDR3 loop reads CASSYSNGGAYEQFF. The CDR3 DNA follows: TGTGCCAGCAGTTACTCGAACGGGGGGGCCTATGAGCAGTTCTTC.

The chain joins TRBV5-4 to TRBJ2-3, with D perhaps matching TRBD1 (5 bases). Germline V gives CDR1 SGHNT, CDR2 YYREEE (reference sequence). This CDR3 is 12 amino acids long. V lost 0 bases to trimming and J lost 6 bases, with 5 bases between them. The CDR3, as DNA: TGTGCCAGCAGCTTGGACAGGGATACGCAGTATTTT. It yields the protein CASSLDRDTQYF.

CDR3 residues: CASRRQGFRYEQYF. The CDR3 DNA reads as TGTGCCAGCAGGAGACAGGGGTTCAGGTACGAGCAGTACTTC. The J gene is TRBJ2-7, the V gene TRBV6-1; 8 positions match TRBD1. V lost 6 bases, J lost 4 bases, and 8 bases stayed unmatched. CDR3 length: 14 amino acids. In germline, CDR1 is MNHNS, CDR2 SASEGT.

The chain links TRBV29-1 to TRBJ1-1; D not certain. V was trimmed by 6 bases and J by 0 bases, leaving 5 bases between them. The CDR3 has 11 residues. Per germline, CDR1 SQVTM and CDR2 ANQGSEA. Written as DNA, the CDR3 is TGCAGCGTCTCCCTGAACACTGAAGCTTTCTTT. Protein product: CSVSLNTEAFF.

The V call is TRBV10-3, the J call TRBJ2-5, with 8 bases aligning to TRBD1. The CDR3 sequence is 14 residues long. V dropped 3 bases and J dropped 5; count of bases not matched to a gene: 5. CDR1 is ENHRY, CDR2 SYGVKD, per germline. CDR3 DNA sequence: TGTGCCATCAGTGAAGGACAGGGAGACGAGACCCAGTACTTC. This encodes CAISEGQGDETQYF.

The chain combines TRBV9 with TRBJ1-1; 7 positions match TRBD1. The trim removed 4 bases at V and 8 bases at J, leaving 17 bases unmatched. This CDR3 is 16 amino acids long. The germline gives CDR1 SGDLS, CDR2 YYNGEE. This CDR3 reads CASSTFRTGPGPEAFF. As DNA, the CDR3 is TGTGCCAGCAGCACCTTTCGGACAGGCCCAGGGCCCGAAGCTTTCTTT.

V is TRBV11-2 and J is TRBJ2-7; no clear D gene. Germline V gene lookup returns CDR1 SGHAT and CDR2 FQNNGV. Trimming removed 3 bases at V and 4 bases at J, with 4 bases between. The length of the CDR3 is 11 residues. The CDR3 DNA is TGTGCCAGCAGCTTCTCGTACGAGCAGTACTTC. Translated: CASSFSYEQYF. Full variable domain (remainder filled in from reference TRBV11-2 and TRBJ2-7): EAGVAQSPRYKIIEKRQSVAFWCNPISGHATLYWYQQILGQGPKLLIQFQNNGVVDDSQLPKDRFSAERLKGVDSTLKIQPAKLEDSAVYLCASSFSYEQYFGPGTRLTVT.

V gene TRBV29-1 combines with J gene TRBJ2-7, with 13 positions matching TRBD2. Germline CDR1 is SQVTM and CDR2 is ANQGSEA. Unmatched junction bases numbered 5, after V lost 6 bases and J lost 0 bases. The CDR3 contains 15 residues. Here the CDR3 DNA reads TGCAGCGTGAGACTAGCGGGGGGCAGCTCCTACGAGCAGTACTTC. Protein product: CSVRLAGGSSYEQYF.

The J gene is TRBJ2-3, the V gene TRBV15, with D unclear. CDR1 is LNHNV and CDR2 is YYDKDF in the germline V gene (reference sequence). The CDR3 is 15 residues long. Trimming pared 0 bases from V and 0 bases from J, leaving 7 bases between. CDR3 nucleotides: TGTGCCACCAGCAGAGATACTTCTAGCACAGATACGCAGTATTTT. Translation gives CATSRDTSSTDTQYF.

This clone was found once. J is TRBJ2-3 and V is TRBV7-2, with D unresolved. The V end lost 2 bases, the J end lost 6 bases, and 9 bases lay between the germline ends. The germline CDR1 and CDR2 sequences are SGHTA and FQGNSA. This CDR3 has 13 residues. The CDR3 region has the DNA TGTGCCAGCAGCTTATCAACTACGGATACGCAGTATTTT. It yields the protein CASSLSTTDTQYF.

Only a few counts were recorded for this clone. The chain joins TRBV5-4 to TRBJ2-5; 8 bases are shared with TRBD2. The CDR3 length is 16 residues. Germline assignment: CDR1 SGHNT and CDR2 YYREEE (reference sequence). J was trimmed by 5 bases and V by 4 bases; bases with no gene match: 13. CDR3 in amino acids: CASSTSGGFLRETQYF. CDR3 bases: TGTGCCAGCAGCACAAGCGGGGGCTTTTTGAGGGAGACCCAGTACTTC.